This T cell receptor (beta chain) is from a study of regulatory T cells in long-lasting Graves disease. Per the germline V gene, CDR1 is ENHRY and CDR2 is SYGVKD. The CDR3 loop spans 12 amino acids. Trimming removed 3 bases from V and 0 bases from J, with 2 bases in between. Documented time point: persistent/refractory GD, antithyroid drugs over 5 years with positive TRAb. Preparation of the TCR library used RNA extracted from PBMCs. Investigators prepared the TCR beta libraries by applying iRepertoire HTBI primers and Arm-PCR of CDR3 regions. In TCRdb, the multiplex PCR reads were re-called with MiXCR into one record per CDR3 protein. The table lists about 660,000 distinct CDR3 sequences, roughly 30% of them singletons, with about 42% in the top ten. This clonotype was detected a few times.

This TCR was recovered from a female donor with Graves disease. This specimen consisted of peripheral blood mononuclear cells (PBMCs), obtained when the disease was refractory, from a patient treated with antithyroid drugs. This chain links TRBV10-3 with TRBJ1-1; D is ambiguous. CDR3 loop: CAISEMNTEAFF. The CDR3 DNA is TGTGCCATCAGTGAAATGAACACTGAAGCTTTCTTT.